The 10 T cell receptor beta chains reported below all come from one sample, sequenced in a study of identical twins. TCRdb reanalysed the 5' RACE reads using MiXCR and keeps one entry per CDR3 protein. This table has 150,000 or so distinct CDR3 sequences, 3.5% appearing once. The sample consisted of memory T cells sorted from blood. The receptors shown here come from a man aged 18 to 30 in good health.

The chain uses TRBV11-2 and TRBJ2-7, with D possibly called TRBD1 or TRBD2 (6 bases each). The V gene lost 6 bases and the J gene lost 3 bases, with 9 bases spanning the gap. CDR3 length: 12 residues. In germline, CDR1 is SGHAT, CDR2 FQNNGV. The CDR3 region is CASRGGLYEQYF. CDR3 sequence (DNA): TGTGCCAGCAGAGGGGGACTCTACGAGCAGTACTTC.

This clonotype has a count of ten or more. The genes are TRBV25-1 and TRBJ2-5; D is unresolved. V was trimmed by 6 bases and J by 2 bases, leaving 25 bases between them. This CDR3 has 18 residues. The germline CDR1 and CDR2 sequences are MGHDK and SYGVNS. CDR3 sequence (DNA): TGTGCCAGCAGCAGAACCGACCTCCTTTTACCCCCTCAAGAGACCCAGTACTTC. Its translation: CASSRTDLLLPPQETQYF.

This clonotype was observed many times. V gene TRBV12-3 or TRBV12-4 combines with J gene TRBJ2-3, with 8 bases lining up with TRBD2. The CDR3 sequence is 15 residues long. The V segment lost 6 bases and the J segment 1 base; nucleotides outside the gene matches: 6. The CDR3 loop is CASSWTSPRTDTQYF. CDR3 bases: TGTGCCAGCAGCTGGACTAGCCCTCGCACAGATACGCAGTATTTT.

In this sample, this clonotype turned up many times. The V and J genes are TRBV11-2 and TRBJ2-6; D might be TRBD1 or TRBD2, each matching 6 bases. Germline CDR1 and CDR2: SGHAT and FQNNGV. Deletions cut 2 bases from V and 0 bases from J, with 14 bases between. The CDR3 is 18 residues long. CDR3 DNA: TGTGCCAGCAGCTTATTCGGGGGCAGAGGCTCTGGGGCCAACGTCCTGACTTTC. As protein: CASSLFGGRGSGANVLTF.

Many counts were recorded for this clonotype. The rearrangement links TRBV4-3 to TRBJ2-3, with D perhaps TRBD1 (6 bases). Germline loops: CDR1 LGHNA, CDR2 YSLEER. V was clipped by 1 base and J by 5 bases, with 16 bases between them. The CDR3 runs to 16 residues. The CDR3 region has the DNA TGCGCCAGCAGCCAAGGGACAGAAAAACACGGAGATACGCAGTATTTT. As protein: CASSQGTEKHGDTQYF.

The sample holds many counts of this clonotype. The CDR3 DNA follows: TGTGCCAGCAGCTCGGGACAGGGGTACAATGAGCAGTTCTTC. Translated, it gives CASSSGQGYNEQFF. The chain carries TRBV11-3 and TRBJ2-1; 10 positions match TRBD1. Germline assignment: CDR1 SGHNT and CDR2 YENEEA. The CDR3 totals 14 residues. The V and J ends lost 4 bases and 4 bases, in that order; junction bases with no gene match: 1.

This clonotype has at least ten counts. CDR3 residues: CASSTGQGNQPQHF. CDR3 in DNA: TGTGCCAGCAGCACAGGACAGGGAAATCAGCCCCAGCATTTT. The chain joins TRBV12-3 or TRBV12-4 to TRBJ1-5, with 8 bases lining up with TRBD1. This CDR3 is 14 amino acids long. J was trimmed by 4 bases and V by 6 bases; bases with no gene match: 5.

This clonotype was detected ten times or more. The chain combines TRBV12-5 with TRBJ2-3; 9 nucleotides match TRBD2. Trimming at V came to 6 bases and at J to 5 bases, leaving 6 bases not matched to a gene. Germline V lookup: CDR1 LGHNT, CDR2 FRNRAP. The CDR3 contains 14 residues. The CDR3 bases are TGTGCTAGTGGCCAGAGCGGGAGGCAAGATACGCAGTATTTT. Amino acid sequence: CASGQSGRQDTQYF.

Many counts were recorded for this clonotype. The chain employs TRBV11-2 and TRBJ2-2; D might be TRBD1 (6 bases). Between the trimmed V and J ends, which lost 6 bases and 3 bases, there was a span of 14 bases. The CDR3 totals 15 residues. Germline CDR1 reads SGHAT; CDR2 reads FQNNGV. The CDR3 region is CASSLGQRHTGELFF. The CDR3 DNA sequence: TGTGCCAGCAGTCTCGGACAGCGTCACACCGGGGAGCTGTTTTTT.

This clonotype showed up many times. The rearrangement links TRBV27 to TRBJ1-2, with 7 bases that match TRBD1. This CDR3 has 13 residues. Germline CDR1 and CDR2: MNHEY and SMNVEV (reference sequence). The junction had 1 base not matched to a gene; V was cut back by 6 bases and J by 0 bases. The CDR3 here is CASSGTANYGYTF. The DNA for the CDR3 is TGTGCCAGCAGCGGGACAGCTAACTATGGCTACACCTTC.